This TCR beta chain stems from a study of blood T cell repertoires in COVID-19. Across the study: The analysed material was cDNA or gDNA that came from T cells, B-cell-depleted T cells, or PBMCs.

Cohort allocation depended upon clinical history that participants reported. Two consecutive negative NP/OP PCR tests, clearance, or resolved symptoms defined Cohort 3 recovery. Trimming removed 3 bases from V and 4 bases from J; junction bases left unmatched: 6. Germline V gives CDR1 MGHRA, CDR2 YSYEKL. This CDR3 has 15 residues. Sequencing used immunoSEQ multiplex PCR; TCRdb keeps in-frame clones, though not all of them. The sample lists about 140,000 clones; over 75% were seen once. Sample: PBMCs or T cells enriched from blood (not recorded which). This TCR came from a woman aged 50 to 65 who had recovered from COVID-19. V and J are TRBV4-1 and TRBJ1-2; 9 positions match TRBD1. The CDR3 region is CASSQTGGNFYGYTF. The CDR3, as DNA: TGCGCCAGCAGCCAGACAGGGGGTAATTTCTATGGCTACACCTTC.